These 10 T cell receptor beta chains were all obtained from the same sample, sequenced in a study of shared clonotypes between healthy human individuals. Only in-frame clones appear in the TCRdb table, and some are missing; sequencing was by immunoSEQ multiplex PCR. The sample carries some 2,000,000 clones, over 85% recorded once. Material for sequencing was naive CD4+ T cells sorted from blood. Indicated subset: CD45RA+ positively selected. Source of these receptors: a man aged 18 to 30 in good health.

Comments on this clone: Other nucleotide sequences in the sample specify the same CDR3. The CDR3 DNA follows: TGTGCCAGCAGTCCCCCGGGGGGAACCTACGAGCAGTACTTC. Amino acid sequence: CASSPPGGTYEQYF. J is TRBJ2-7 and V is TRBV6-6, with 7 bases that match TRBD2. CDR1 and CDR2 from the germline V gene are MNHNY and SVGAGI (reference sequence). J lost 2 bases, V lost 5 bases, and 6 bases had no gene match. The CDR3 length is 14 residues.

The chain recombines TRBV6-1 with TRBJ1-2; the D is unclear. The CDR3 is 16 amino acids. Trimming took off 0 bases at V and 4 bases at J, with 15 bases between the two ends. Germline CDR1 reads MNHNS; CDR2 reads SASEGT. The CDR3 reads CASSEAVGKEVYGYTF. The CDR3 nucleotides read TGTGCCAGCAGTGAAGCTGTGGGAAAAGAGGTCTATGGCTACACCTTC.

The chain joins TRBV2 to TRBJ2-5, with TRBD2 identical over 10 bases. The CDR3 is made up of 15 amino acids. The V gene's germline CDR1 is SNHLY and CDR2 FYNNEI. Trimming at V came to 6 bases and at J to 2 bases, leaving 6 bases not matched to a gene. DNA for the CDR3: TGTGCCAGCAGAGCTAGCGGGGGTGCACAAGAGACCCAGTACTTC. Protein: CASRASGGAQETQYF. Supplemented by reference TRBV2 and TRBJ2-5, the full variable domain reads EPEVTQTPSHQVTQMGQEVILRCVPISNHLYFYWYRQILGQKVEFLVSFYNNEISEKSEIFDDQFSVERPDGSNFTLKIRSTKLEDSAMYFCASRASGGAQETQYFGPGTRLLVL.

As to this clone: This sample also contains other DNA sequences that code for the same CDR3. The chain links TRBV5-1 to TRBJ1-2; TRBD1 aligns across 8 bases. Germline V gene data show CDR1 as SGHRS and CDR2 as YFSETQ. The CDR3 sequence is 14 residues long. V gave up 2 bases and J gave up 3 bases; unmatched junction bases: 3. The CDR3 nucleotides are TGCGCCAGCAGCTTCGGACAGGGCGACTATGGCTACACCTTC. It codes for CASSFGQGDYGYTF.

The rearrangement uses TRBV6-1 and TRBJ2-3; D might be TRBD1 (5 bases). V lost 5 bases and J 2 bases, leaving 11 bases between the germline ends. Looked up from germline, CDR1 is MNHNS and CDR2 is SASEGT. The CDR3 sequence is 14 residues long. CDR3 in amino acids: CASSRNRNTDTQYF. CDR3 in DNA: TGTGCCAGCAGTCGGAACAGGAACACAGATACGCAGTATTTT.

The chain employs TRBV28 and TRBJ2-7; the D is unclear. Between the trimmed V and J ends, which lost 3 bases and 2 bases, there was a span of 8 bases. This CDR3 spans 13 amino acids. Germline CDR1 is MDHEN and CDR2 is SYDVKM. In DNA, the CDR3 is TGTGCCAGCAGTTTTTTAGTTCCCTACGAGCAGTACTTC. Its translation is CASSFLVPYEQYF.

About this clone itself: Other nucleotide sequences in the sample specify the same CDR3. The V and J genes are TRBV19 and TRBJ2-7; possible D gene TRBD1, 6 bases. CDR3 size: 14 residues. Trimming removed 4 bases at V and 2 bases at J, with 12 bases between. Germline V gene sequence: CDR1 LNHDA, CDR2 SQIVND (reference sequence). The CDR3 DNA reads TGTGCCAGTAGTACCACAGGGTCGACCTACGAGCAGTACTTC. Protein: CASSTTGSTYEQYF.

The chain links TRBV10-3 to TRBJ2-7, with D possibly matching TRBD1 (6 bases). This CDR3 comprises 14 residues. Between the trimmed V and J ends, which lost 3 bases and 6 bases, there was a span of 15 bases. In germline, CDR1 is ENHRY, CDR2 SYGVKD. The CDR3 DNA sequence: TGTGCCATCAGTGAATCATCGACAGGTGGCGAGCAGTACTTC. Its protein is CAISESSTGGEQYF.

This clone is a singleton in its sample. The CDR3 region is CASTGGGWGLSYEQYF. CDR3 nucleotides: TGTGCCAGCACCGGGGGGGGCTGGGGCCTCTCCTACGAGCAGTACTTC. The J gene is TRBJ2-7, the V gene TRBV21-1; whether TRBD2, the table's D call, matches the DNA was not checked. TRBV21-1 is labeled a pseudogene. CDR3 length: 16 residues.

This chain connects TRBV6-6 to TRBJ1-1; D ambiguous. The CDR3 sequence is 15 residues long. Per germline, CDR1 MNHNY and CDR2 SVGAGI (reference sequence). V dropped 0 bases and J dropped 0 bases, with 8 bases sitting between them. CDR3 loop: CASSYSTQMNTEAFF. For the CDR3, the DNA is TGTGCCAGCAGTTACTCTACGCAAATGAACACTGAAGCTTTCTTT.